Reported below is one T cell receptor beta chain. Its antigen is unknown. The data were obtained in a study of T cell repertoires in cytomegalovirus infection. V lost 3 bases and J 5 bases, leaving 14 bases between the germline ends. This CDR3 region has 15 residues. From the reads, TCRdb called clonotypes with MiXCR, one entry per CDR3 protein. The sample gives 75,000 to 100,000 distinct CDR3 sequences, 45% to 50% of which show up once; 85% to 95% is in the top ten. The sample was CD8+ T cells from cultured PBMCs, taken from culture after CMV antigen stimulation. The source is a human donor in good health (CMV status not recorded). Some clones in this sample may be carry-over from other donors' samples. The rearrangement joins TRBV12-3 or TRBV12-4 to TRBJ2-1, with D unclear. CDR3: CASSFYRPTHNEQFF. For the CDR3, the DNA is TGTGCCAGCAGTTTTTATCGCCCCACACACAATGAGCAGTTCTTC.